The T cell receptor beta chain under discussion was sequenced for a study of blood T cell repertoires in COVID-19 (dated by TCRdb to 2019 to 2021). Concerning the study at large: Samples from collaborators originated in the United States, Italy and Spain and spanned both the acute and convalescent phases of COVID-19. The prospective study material was composed of cDNA or gDNA derived from T cells, B-cell-depleted T cells, or PBMCs. Deeply sampled blood TCRbeta repertoires from subjects exposed to, actively infected with, or recovered from COVID-19 were included in the dataset. The repertoires were released in a freely available public database intended as a resource for research on the immune response to SARS-CoV-2. Samples were obtained from the ongoing ImmuneRACE study (first 160 participants) and from approximately 1,200 subjects provided by 6 global collaborators. The sample metadata nearly always contained a de-identified subject ID, COVID-19 status, age in years and sex. HLA class I and class II types, where available, came from metadata supplied by the sample provider rather than from assay-based typing.

Whole blood was collected in K2EDTA tubes by collaborating institutions according to the institutions' own protocols. For TCRbeta analysis, collaborator samples were shipped as frozen whole blood, as isolated PBMCs, or as DNA extracted from either sample type. Remarks on this clone: Its antigen target is currently unknown. No base-level quality is on record; no much larger clone is a single base apart.

Here V drops 2 bases and J drops 4 bases, and the junction holds 9 bases not matched to any gene. The CDR3 numbers 18 residues from cysteine through phenylalanine. Kept here is only the CDR3 DNA, which spans 54 bases and is read in frame from base 1. CDR1 and CDR2 (MNHEY, SVGEGT) derive from the germline V gene. Study-wide conclusions, independent of this receptor: The amount of clinical and demographic metadata varied by source and participant and was provided uncurated.

The immunoSEQ Assay, a bias-controlled multiplex PCR, was used to amplify TCRbeta CDR3 regions from genomic DNA. Regarding the original processing steps: The number of nucleated cells in each sample was estimated from the amplification of reference gene primers within the assay. To quantify the absolute abundance of each unique TCRbeta CDR3 rearrangement, sequence reads were collapsed and filtered. For each sample, productive Simpson clonality was calculated as the square root of Simpson's diversity index across productive rearrangements. TCRdb provides this immuneACCESS table in a form limited to in-frame rearrangements. Some clones are lacking; in checked studies, under half of them reflect an unresolved V gene, and why the rest are absent is not known. For V, J and clone size, that table is used; D and trimming come from the DNA. The sample yields about 50,000 clones; 90% were counted once. The ten largest clones add up to approximately 6.2% of the sample.

What was sequenced was peripheral blood. The source is a middle-aged man with acute or convalescent COVID-19. This sequence uses TRBV6-2 or TRBV6-3 and TRBJ2-1; TRBD2 lines up with 12 middle nucleotides. The CDR3 region has the sequence CASSYPGLAGRIYNEQFF. In nucleotides, the sequence is TGTGCCAGCAGTTACCCCGGACTAGCGGGGCGAATTTACAATGAGCAGTTCTTC.